The 22 T cell receptor beta chains below come from one sample, sequenced in a study of post-analysis software for immune sequencing data. The study, taken as a whole, reports: Patients used about 5 TRBV segments, including TRBV5-6, TRBV5-1 and TRBV20-1, more often than controls.

The authors incorporated unique molecular identifiers into the TCR beta cDNA libraries. Using its own MiXCR run on the PCR reads, TCRdb lists one record per CDR3 protein. The table includes around 770,000 distinct CDR3 sequences, roughly 46% detected once. Their antigens are not known. The material sequenced was blood. The receptors derive from a girl aged 5-17 years with multiple sclerosis.

DNA of the CDR3: TGTGCCAGCAAGCTAGCGGGACCGTTCTACGAGCAGTACTTC. Protein: CASKLAGPFYEQYF. The chain combines TRBV6-2 or TRBV6-3 with TRBJ2-4; 9 bases align to TRBD2. Matching the DNA end better, TRBJ2-7 makes the J call doubtful. CDR3 size: 14 residues. The germline CDR1 and CDR2 sequences are MNHEY and SVGEGT.

This clonotype was counted a single time. The rearrangement links TRBV12-3 or TRBV12-4 to TRBJ1-2; TRBD1 agrees at 7 bases. The CDR3 length is 16 residues. J was trimmed by 2 bases and V by 1 base; bases with no gene match: 7. CDR3 amino acids: CASSLGGTVLNYGYTF. The CDR3 bases are TGTGCCAGCAGTTTAGGGGGGACAGTCTTGAACTATGGCTACACCTTC.

The rearrangement joins TRBV6-1 to TRBJ2-7; D may be TRBD1 or TRBD2 (5 bases each). The tail of the sequence fits TRBJ2-5 better, so the J call may be wrong. This CDR3 has 15 residues. Germline loops: CDR1 MNHNS, CDR2 SASEGT. CDR3 nucleotide sequence: TGTGCCAGCAGTGAAATTCTGGTGGGGGTTCAGACCCAGTACTTC. This gives the protein CASSEILVGVQTQYF.

V usage is TRBV6-5 and J usage is TRBJ2-1; 9 positions agree with TRBD2. This CDR3 has 16 amino acids. V shed 6 bases, J shed 6 bases, and the junction held 12 bases outside the gene matches. Germline V gene lookup returns CDR1 MNHEY and CDR2 SVGAGI. Here the CDR3 reads CASSPSGASGINEQFF. The DNA for the CDR3 is TGTGCCAGCAGCCCCAGCGGGGCTAGCGGGATCAATGAGCAGTTCTTC.

This clonotype was counted a few times. V gene TRBV6-5 combines with J gene TRBJ1-4, with TRBD1 matching 8 bases. Per germline, CDR1 MNHEY and CDR2 SVGAGI. After removal of 5 bases from V and 7 bases from J, the junction contained 9 bases not matched to a gene. The CDR3 sequence is 15 residues long. The CDR3 coding sequence is TGTGCCAGCAGTACCTTGACAGGGGATAGTGAAAAACTGTTTTTT. Its translation: CASSTLTGDSEKLFF.

The genes are TRBV15 and TRBJ2-3, with TRBD2 matching over 10 bases. This CDR3 is 17 amino acids long. Per germline, CDR1 LNHNV and CDR2 YYDKDF (reference sequence). Losses at the gene ends were 4 bases for V and 4 bases for J; bases not matched to a gene: 11. Here the CDR3 reads CATSKGPSGSGPDTQYF. The DNA of the CDR3 is TGTGCCACCAGCAAGGGCCCTAGCGGGAGCGGGCCAGATACGCAGTATTTT.

The V gene is TRBV20-1, the J gene TRBJ2-7; D is perhaps TRBD1 (5 bases). Trimming took 1 base from V and 2 from J, leaving 9 bases between them. Per the germline V gene, CDR1 is DFQATT and CDR2 is SNEGSKA (reference sequence). The CDR3 contains 13 residues. The CDR3 here is CSARVPGTYEQYF. In DNA form, the CDR3 reads TGCAGTGCTAGAGTTCCAGGGACCTACGAGCAGTACTTC.

The rearrangement uses TRBV28 and TRBJ2-3, with 8 bases lining up with TRBD1. The J segment lost 0 bases and the V segment lost 7 bases, leaving 9 bases of the junction unmatched. The germline gives CDR1 MDHEN, CDR2 SYDVKM. The CDR3 extends over 16 amino acids. The CDR3 DNA reads TGTGCCAGCACCACAGGGGGGCGGCCTAGCACAGATACGCAGTATTTT. This gives the protein CASTTGGRPSTDTQYF.

This clonotype was observed a few times. J is TRBJ2-3 and V is TRBV2; 7 positions agree with TRBD1. CDR1 SNHLY and CDR2 FYNNEI come from the germline V gene. The CDR3 covers 13 residues. The V gene end was trimmed by 8 bases and the J gene end by 0 bases; junction bases not matched to a gene: 2. The CDR3 region has the DNA TGTGCCAGCGGGGGACAGAGCACAGATACGCAGTATTTT. This codes for CASGGQSTDTQYF.

The V and J genes are TRBV12-3 or TRBV12-4 and TRBJ2-7, with 7 bases lining up with TRBD1. Losses at the gene ends were 1 base for V and 3 bases for J; bases not matched to a gene: 6. The CDR3 runs 15 residues. The CDR3: CASSLGTGPNYEQYF. The CDR3 nucleotides are TGTGCCAGCAGTTTAGGGACAGGCCCAAACTACGAGCAGTACTTC.

The J gene is TRBJ2-3, the V gene TRBV20-1; 7 nucleotides match TRBD2. The ends lost 3 bases at V and 0 bases at J; junction bases unmatched: 9. In germline, CDR1 is DFQATT, CDR2 SNEGSKA (reference sequence). This CDR3 is built from 16 residues. The CDR3 sequence is CSASGAFSGSTDTQYF. The CDR3 coding sequence is TGCAGTGCTAGTGGGGCATTTAGCGGGAGCACAGATACGCAGTATTTT.

This clonotype was seen only once. In DNA, the CDR3 is TGTGCCAGCAGTCCCTTGACTAGCGGGAGGAGCCATGAGCAGTTCTTC. Its protein is CASSPLTSGRSHEQFF. This sequence joins TRBV12-3 or TRBV12-4 and TRBJ2-1; 13 positions match TRBD2. V shed 5 bases and J 8 bases; nucleotides not matched to a gene: 9. This CDR3 spans 16 amino acids.

This clonotype was observed a handful of times. This rearrangement joins TRBV11-2 to TRBJ1-1; D perhaps matches TRBD1 (6 bases). The CDR3 covers 13 residues. Trimming left V 2 bases short and J 5 bases short, with 9 bases between. Germline V gives CDR1 SGHAT, CDR2 FQNNGV. CDR3 DNA: TGTGCCAGCAGCTTACTCAGGGGAACTGAAGCTTTCTTT. It specifies CASSLLRGTEAFF. Complete variable domain (other parts from reference TRBV11-2 and TRBJ1-1): EAGVAQSPRYKIIEKRQSVAFWCNPISGHATLYWYQQILGQGPKLLIQFQNNGVVDDSQLPKDRFSAERLKGVDSTLKIQPAKLEDSAVYLCASSLLRGTEAFFGQGTRLTVV.

This chain uses TRBV7-6 with TRBJ2-3, with D perhaps given as TRBD1 or TRBD2 (5 bases each). Looked up from germline, CDR1 is SGHVS and CDR2 is FNYEAQ. Between the trimmed V and J ends, which lost 5 bases and 4 bases, there was a span of 13 bases. The CDR3 sequence is 14 residues long. DNA for the CDR3: TGTGCCAGCAGCCCCACCGGGGCTGCAGATACGCAGTATTTT. Amino acid sequence: CASSPTGAADTQYF.

This rearrangement joins TRBV15 to TRBJ2-4; tentatively, D is TRBD1 (5 bases). Judging by the DNA end, TRBJ2-7 fits better; the J call may be wrong. The germline CDR1 and CDR2 sequences are LNHNV and YYDKDF (reference sequence). The CDR3 contains 16 residues. The CDR3 sequence is CATSRDRTFGPYEQYF. The CDR3 DNA reads TGTGCCACCAGCAGAGATCGGACATTTGGACCCTACGAGCAGTACTTC.

This clonotype was detected a few times. This chain joins TRBV5-1 and TRBJ2-1, with TRBD1 matching over 7 bases. This CDR3 contains 14 residues. V was clipped by 2 bases and J by 6 bases; unmatched bases: 5. Germline V gives CDR1 SGHRS, CDR2 YFSETQ. In DNA, the CDR3 is TGCGCCAGCAGCTTTGAGACAGGGATCAATGAGCAGTTCTTC. Translation gives CASSFETGINEQFF.

The chain links TRBV30 to TRBJ2-3; D ambiguous. CDR3 length: 14 residues. Germline V lookup: CDR1 GTSNPN, CDR2 SVGIG (reference sequence). V lost 2 bases to trimming and J lost 2 bases, with 11 bases between them. The CDR3 sequence: CAWSFLGITDTQYF. CDR3 nucleotide sequence: TGTGCCTGGAGTTTTCTGGGTATCACAGATACGCAGTATTTT.

The chain links TRBV6-2 or TRBV6-3 to TRBJ2-1; TRBD2 matches 9 bases. The CDR3 totals 15 residues. V lost 5 bases, J lost 8 bases, and 10 bases stayed unmatched. Germline V CDR1 and CDR2: MNHEY, SVGEGT. CDR3 in DNA: TGTGCCAGCAGTCCCGGGACTAGCTCAGGCGATGAGCAGTTCTTC. Amino acid sequence: CASSPGTSSGDEQFF.

This rearrangement joins TRBV12-3 or TRBV12-4 to TRBJ2-1; 11 positions agree with TRBD2. The V gene end was trimmed by 5 bases and the J gene end by 8 bases; junction bases not matched to a gene: 5. This CDR3 is built from 14 residues. DNA of the CDR3: TGTGCCAGCAGTGTGACTAGCGGGAACCATGAGCAGTTCTTC. Protein: CASSVTSGNHEQFF.

The CDR3: CASSLALSDEKLFF. In DNA form, the CDR3 reads TGTGCCAGCAGCTTAGCCCTAAGTGATGAAAAACTGTTTTTT. This chain joins TRBV7-8 and TRBJ1-4, with D hard to call. The CDR3 is 14 residues long. V lost 0 bases and J lost 6, with 8 bases in between. Germline lookup yields CDR1 SGHVS and CDR2 FQNEAQ. Full variable domain (rest looked up from reference TRBV7-8 and TRBJ1-4): GAGVSQSPRYKVAKRGQDVALRCDPISGHVSLFWYQQALGQGPEFLTYFQNEAQLDKSGLPSDRFFAERPEGSVSTLKIQRTQQEDSAVYLCASSLALSDEKLFFGSGTQLSVL.

This clonotype has only a few counts. The CDR3 is CSVEAVYGYTF. The CDR3 nucleotides are TGCAGCGTTGAGGCCGTCTATGGCTACACCTTC. The gene calls are TRBV29-1 and TRBJ1-2; no clear D gene. V shed 3 bases and J shed 4 bases, with 6 bases lying between them. In germline, CDR1 is SQVTM, CDR2 ANQGSEA. CDR3 length equals 11 residues.

This clonotype was counted once. The genes are TRBV20-1 and TRBJ2-1, with D possibly being TRBD2 (6 bases). The length of the CDR3 is 11 residues. Germline assignment: CDR1 DFQATT and CDR2 SNEGSKA (reference sequence). The DNA for the CDR3 is TGCAGCTGGAGGGTGAACAATGAGCAGTTCTTC. Encoded protein: CSWRVNNEQFF.